This TCR beta chain is drawn from a study of blood T cell repertoires in COVID-19. On the study more broadly: Specimens from acute and convalescent COVID-19 originated in the United States, Italy and Spain. The cDNA or gDNA used as material had been derived from T cells, B-cell-depleted T cells, or PBMCs.

This clone was seen more than once but under ten times. There are 13 residues in the CDR3. Germline V gene lookup returns CDR1 SGDLS and CDR2 YYNGEE. V was trimmed by 4 bases and J by 8 bases, leaving 12 bases between them. Original processing methods: Nucleated cell counts were estimated from reference gene primer amplification. Assay: immunoSEQ multiplex PCR; the TCRdb copy retains only in-frame clones and omits some. That table gives V, J and clone size, and the DNA gave D and trimming. The sample carries about 290,000 clones, roughly 90% recorded once. The chain uses TRBV9 and TRBJ1-4, with D perhaps matching TRBD1 (6 bases). This clonotype was sampled from a woman aged 25 to 39 with COVID-19, enrolled during active disease. Specimen: peripheral blood. The CDR3 DNA reads as TGTGCCAGCAGCTCCCGGACAGAGGAAAAACTGTTTTTT. Its protein is CASSSRTEEKLFF.